This T cell receptor beta chain was captured by sequencing in a study of shared clonotypes between healthy human individuals. The CDR3 runs 13 residues. The germline gives CDR1 GTSNPN, CDR2 SVGIG (reference sequence). Trimming cost V 0 bases and J 6 bases, with 12 bases left between them. Here immunoSEQ multiplex PCR was the method, and the copy in TCRdb shows in-frame clones only, minus some. The table includes around 2,000,000 clones, around 96% detected once. In the naive CD8 group, cells lacked CD45RO and were positively selected for CCR7, so terminally differentiated effector memory CD45RA+ cells were left out.

The material sequenced was naive CD8+ T cells sorted from blood. This clonotype originated in a man between 18 and 35 years old in good health. The rearrangement links TRBV30 to TRBJ2-7, with D perhaps matching TRBD1 or TRBD2 (5 bases each). The CDR3 loop reads CAWSVVRAGEQYF. Written as DNA, the CDR3 is TGTGCCTGGAGTGTTGTCAGGGCGGGCGAGCAGTACTTC.